Presented here are 25 T cell receptor beta chains from one specimen sequenced in a study of blood T cell repertoires in COVID-19. TCRdb keeps only in-frame clones here, not all; method: immunoSEQ multiplex PCR. There are 240,000 or so clones in the sample; around four fifths occur only once, and around 12% lies in the top ten. Sequenced material: peripheral blood. The receptors here all came from a woman aged 55-69 years with active or convalescent COVID-19.

This clone was counted a single time. The V call is TRBV30, the J call TRBJ1-3; D gene unclear. CDR1 is GTSNPN, CDR2 SVGIG, per germline (reference sequence). The length of the CDR3 is 13 residues. V shed 2 bases and J shed 0 bases, with 5 bases lying between them. CDR3 protein: CAWSRVSGNTIYF. The CDR3 bases are TGTGCCTGGAGTCGGGTCTCTGGAAACACCATATATTTT.

The rearrangement uses TRBV19 and TRBJ2-7; D possibly corresponds to TRBD1 (6 bases). CDR3 length: 13 residues. Per germline, CDR1 LNHDA and CDR2 SQIVND (reference sequence). Between the trimmed V and J ends, which lost 5 bases and 3 bases, there was a span of 11 bases. This chain's CDR3 is CASSRTDHYEQYF. The DNA for the CDR3 is TGTGCCAGTAGTCGGACAGATCACTACGAGCAGTACTTC.

This clone has a handful of counts. The chain employs TRBV27 and TRBJ2-1, with a possible D match to TRBD1 (5 bases). The CDR3 totals 15 residues. In germline, CDR1 is MNHEY, CDR2 SMNVEV (reference sequence). The V end lost 5 bases, the J end lost 0 bases, and 11 bases lay between the germline ends. The CDR3: CASSPVDSSYNEQFF. The DNA of the CDR3 is TGTGCCAGCAGTCCGGTTGACAGCTCCTACAATGAGCAGTTCTTC.

This chain joins TRBV4-1 and TRBJ2-2, with TRBD1 identical over 9 bases. The CDR3 sequence is 19 residues long. V lost 4 bases and J lost 2; bases outside the gene matches: 14. The V gene's germline CDR1 is MGHRA and CDR2 YSYEKL. CDR3 nucleotide sequence: TGCGCCAGCAGCCGAAGCCGGGCCTTACAGGGGGCTAACACCGGGGAGCTGTTTTTT. This translates into CASSRSRALQGANTGELFF.

The V and J genes are TRBV19 and TRBJ2-5, with 7 bases that match TRBD1. Unmatched junction bases numbered 16, after V lost 10 bases and J lost 2 bases. This CDR3 is 16 amino acids long. The V gene's germline CDR1 is LNHDA and CDR2 SQIVND (reference sequence). Here the CDR3 reads CATAGTDRAPQETQYF. CDR3 sequence (DNA): TGTGCCACCGCAGGGACAGACAGGGCACCTCAAGAGACCCAGTACTTC. Full variable domain (outside the CDR3, taken from reference TRBV19 and TRBJ2-5): DGGITQSPKYLFRKEGQNVTLSCEQNLNHDAMYWYRQDPGQGLRLIYYSQIVNDFQKGDIAEGYSVSREKKESFPLTVTSAQKNPTAFYLCATAGTDRAPQETQYFGPGTRLLVL.

The CDR3 nucleotides are TGTGCCAGCAGCTTAGGGCAGTCCCCGAAGGAGACCCAGTACTTC. Its protein is CASSLGQSPKETQYF. The gene calls are TRBV7-2 and TRBJ2-5; D unresolved. Germline V gives CDR1 SGHTA, CDR2 FQGNSA. V lost 1 base and J 5 bases, leaving 14 bases between the germline ends. The CDR3 consists of 15 residues.

The chain is built from TRBV7-3 and TRBJ2-3, with 7 bases fitting TRBD2. The length of the CDR3 is 13 residues. Looked up from germline, CDR1 is SGHTA and CDR2 is FQGTGA. With 5 bases clipped from V and 4 bases from J, the junction kept 3 bases outside the gene matches. CDR3 nucleotides: TGTGCCAGCAGCACTAGCGCGGCAGATACGCAGTATTTT. Protein: CASSTSAADTQYF. The whole variable domain, filled in from reference TRBV7-3 and TRBJ2-3, reads GAGVSQTPSNKVTEKGKYVELRCDPISGHTALYWYRQSLGQGPEFLIYFQGTGAADDSGLPNDRFFAVRPEGSVSTLKIQRTERGDSAVYLCASSTSAADTQYFGPGTRLTVL.

This chain links TRBV6-4 with TRBJ2-2, with D perhaps matching TRBD1 (6 bases). With 6 bases removed from V and 4 bases from J, the gap between germline ends came to 9 bases. The CDR3 sequence is 13 residues long. Germline CDR1 MRHNA, CDR2 SNTAGT. CDR3 protein: CASRQGTTGELFF. The CDR3 nucleotides read TGTGCCAGCAGACAGGGTACCACCGGGGAGCTGTTTTTT.

This CDR3 is CASSLPAGGTSGDSPLHF. CDR3 coding DNA: TGCGCCAGCAGCTTGCCAGCGGGGGGGACCTCTGGGGATTCACCCCTCCACTTT. The gene calls are TRBV5-1 and TRBJ1-6, with D possibly TRBD1 on 5 matching bases. The germline V gene encodes CDR1 SGHRS and CDR2 YFSETQ. Between the trimmed V and J ends, which lost 1 base and 8 bases, there was a span of 22 bases. CDR3 length: 18 residues.

The chain couples TRBV7-2 to TRBJ1-5; 7 bases are a match to TRBD1. The germline V gene encodes CDR1 SGHTA and CDR2 FQGNSA. Trimming took 5 bases from V and 4 from J; bases not matched to a gene: 8. The CDR3 is made up of 15 amino acids. For the CDR3, the DNA is TGTGCCAGCAGCCAGCGGCCGGGACAGAATCAGCCCCAGCATTTT. Amino acid sequence: CASSQRPGQNQPQHF. Drawing the rest from reference TRBV7-2 and TRBJ1-5, the complete variable domain is GAGVSQSPSNKVTEKGKDVELRCDPISGHTALYWYRQSLGQGLEFLIYFQGNSAPDKSGLPSDRFSAERTGGSVSTLTIQRTQQEDSAVYLCASSQRPGQNQPQHFGDGTRLSIL.

This clone was counted only a few times. The chain couples TRBV4-1 to TRBJ2-7; 9 nucleotides line up with TRBD2. The germline CDR1 and CDR2 sequences are MGHRA and YSYEKL. The CDR3 consists of 16 residues. The ends lost 0 bases at V and 2 bases at J; junction bases unmatched: 5. The CDR3 here is CASSQDSGGTPYEQYF. In DNA form, the CDR3 reads TGCGCCAGCAGCCAAGATAGCGGGGGTACCCCCTACGAGCAGTACTTC.

V gene TRBV19 combines with J gene TRBJ1-2, with D maybe TRBD1 (6 bases). Trimming removed 3 bases at V and 7 bases at J, with 18 bases between. Germline V lookup: CDR1 LNHDA, CDR2 SQIVND (reference sequence). The CDR3 has 15 residues. The CDR3 is CASSMRGRLSFGYTF. DNA for the CDR3: TGTGCCAGTAGTATGCGGGGGCGCCTGAGCTTTGGCTACACCTTC.

The chain uses TRBV5-4 and TRBJ1-2; 7 positions match TRBD1. Germline V gene lookup returns CDR1 SGHNT and CDR2 YYREEE (reference sequence). This CDR3 comprises 17 residues. Losses at the gene ends were 0 bases for V and 8 bases for J; bases not matched to a gene: 16. CDR3 region: CASSLGPRFDRDGGYTF. For the CDR3, the DNA is TGTGCCAGCAGCTTGGGCCCCCGCTTCGACAGGGATGGAGGCTACACCTTC.

The chain combines TRBV18 with TRBJ1-2, with D uncertain. CDR3 length equals 13 residues. Trimming left V 3 bases short and J 2 bases short, with 7 bases between. Germline values: CDR1 KGHSH, CDR2 LQKENI. The CDR3 DNA reads TGTGCCAGCTCACCGGAGGGAAACTATGGCTACACCTTC. Residues: CASSPEGNYGYTF. The entire variable domain, with the rest obtained from reference TRBV18 and TRBJ1-2, is as follows: NAGVMQNPRHLVRRRGQEARLRCSPMKGHSHVYWYRQLPEEGLKFMVYLQKENIIDESGMPKERFSAEFPKEGPSILRIQQVVRGDSAAYFCASSPEGNYGYTFGSGTRLTVV.

The chain combines TRBV9 with TRBJ2-6; a weak D match, TRBD2 (6 bases). The germline V and J ends were trimmed by 4 bases and 0 bases, with 17 bases remaining between them. The CDR3 runs to 18 residues. From germline, CDR1 is SGDLS and CDR2 YYNGEE. The CDR3, as DNA: TGTGCCAGCAGCCCTCGACAGCCCGGGAGCTCTGGGGCCAACGTCCTGACTTTC. It is translated as CASSPRQPGSSGANVLTF.

At least ten counts were recorded for this clone. This chain uses TRBV7-3 with TRBJ1-2, with 7 bases matching TRBD1. Per germline, CDR1 SGHTA and CDR2 FQGTGA. Trimming at V came to 5 bases and at J to 8 bases, leaving 8 bases not matched to a gene. The CDR3 loop spans 13 amino acids. The CDR3 nucleotides read TGTGCCAGCAGCCCTGGACAGGCCGGCGGCTACACCTTC. Amino acids: CASSPGQAGGYTF. Full variable domain (missing parts from reference TRBV7-3 and TRBJ1-2): GAGVSQTPSNKVTEKGKYVELRCDPISGHTALYWYRQSLGQGPEFLIYFQGTGAADDSGLPNDRFFAVRPEGSVSTLKIQRTERGDSAVYLCASSPGQAGGYTFGSGTRLTVV.

The V gene is TRBV5-6, the J gene TRBJ2-7, with 7 nucleotides matching TRBD2. Germline-derived CDR1 and CDR2 are SGHDT and YYEEEE. CDR3 length: 14 residues. After removal of 4 bases from V and 5 bases from J, the junction contained 9 bases not matched to a gene. The CDR3 protein is CASSRGDRMNEQYF. CDR3 DNA: TGTGCCAGCAGCCGGGGGGACCGCATGAACGAGCAGTACTTC. Full variable domain (remainder filled in from reference TRBV5-6 and TRBJ2-7): DAGVTQSPTHLIKTRGQQVTLRCSPKSGHDTVSWYQQALGQGPQFIFQYYEEEERQRGNFPDRFSGHQFPNYSSELNVNALLLGDSALYLCASSRGDRMNEQYFGPGTRLTVT.

The chain carries TRBV9 and TRBJ1-6; 7 positions agree with TRBD1. Per germline, CDR1 SGDLS and CDR2 YYNGEE. The V and J ends lost 1 base and 7 bases, in that order; junction bases with no gene match: 8. This CDR3 region has 16 residues. Here the CDR3 DNA reads TGTGCCAGCAGCGTATCCGACGACAGGGTGAATTCACCCCTCCACTTT. It yields the protein CASSVSDDRVNSPLHF.

This clone was counted between two and nine times. V usage is TRBV6-5 and J usage is TRBJ1-1, with a tentative D call TRBD1 (5 bases). Germline V lookup: CDR1 MNHEY, CDR2 SVGAGI. This CDR3 is built from 15 residues. Trimming shortened V by 7 bases and J by 6 bases, and 21 bases separated the two germline ends. CDR3 DNA: TGTGCCAGCATCCCACTCGGGGGTTCCTTTGCTGAAGCTTTCTTT. This gives the protein CASIPLGGSFAEAFF.

The CDR3 loop reads CASSFGLAGNSYNEQFF. In nucleotides, the CDR3 is TGTGCCAGTAGTTTCGGGCTAGCGGGGAATTCCTACAATGAGCAGTTCTTC. This rearrangement joins TRBV19 to TRBJ2-1; 9 nucleotides agree with TRBD2. In germline, CDR1 is LNHDA, CDR2 SQIVND (reference sequence). Germline trimming cut 5 bases from V and 1 base from J; bases unmatched to any gene: 9. This CDR3 is built from 17 residues.

The chain couples TRBV6-2 or TRBV6-3 to TRBJ1-6; no reliable D call. Trimming cost V 2 bases and J 4 bases, with 12 bases left between them. This CDR3 is 16 amino acids long. Germline-derived CDR1 and CDR2 are MNHEY and SVGEGT. This CDR3 reads CASSYSSARYNSPLHF. The CDR3, as DNA: TGTGCCAGCAGTTACAGTTCCGCACGGTATAATTCACCCCTCCACTTT.

The V gene is TRBV5-5, the J gene TRBJ2-7; TRBD1 might be the D (6 bases). Trimming stripped 4 bases from V and 1 base from J, with 15 bases between. CDR1 SGHKS and CDR2 YYEKEE come from the germline V gene (reference sequence). The CDR3 covers 15 residues. CDR3 DNA sequence: TGTGCCAGCAGCACGACAGGAGCGATTTCCTACGAGCAGTACTTC. Protein product: CASSTTGAISYEQYF.

This clone was seen only once. This chain uses TRBV19 with TRBJ2-2; 13 bases line up with TRBD2. V shed 7 bases and J 6 bases; nucleotides not matched to a gene: 5. Germline V gene data show CDR1 as LNHDA and CDR2 as SQIVND (reference sequence). This CDR3 is 15 amino acids long. The CDR3 DNA reads TGTGCCAGTACCCCAACTAGCGGGGGGGCCGGGGAGCTGTTTTTT. This gives the protein CASTPTSGGAGELFF.

V gene TRBV27 combines with J gene TRBJ1-1; 8 positions agree with TRBD1. The trim removed 5 bases at V and 2 bases at J, leaving 10 bases unmatched. The CDR3 runs to 16 residues. Germline V gene sequence: CDR1 MNHEY, CDR2 SMNVEV (reference sequence). CDR3 bases: TGTGCCAGCAGTCTTGTCAGGGGGCCTGGAAACACTGAAGCTTTCTTT. Translating it yields CASSLVRGPGNTEAFF.

CDR3 DNA sequence: TGTGCCAGTAGTCCCGGGACACCTTACGAGCAGTACTTC. Its protein is CASSPGTPYEQYF. The V gene is TRBV19, the J gene TRBJ2-7; tentatively, D is TRBD1 (6 bases). The V gene lost 5 bases and the J gene lost 4 bases, with 12 bases spanning the gap. CDR1 and CDR2 from the germline V gene are LNHDA and SQIVND (reference sequence). The length of the CDR3 is 13 residues.